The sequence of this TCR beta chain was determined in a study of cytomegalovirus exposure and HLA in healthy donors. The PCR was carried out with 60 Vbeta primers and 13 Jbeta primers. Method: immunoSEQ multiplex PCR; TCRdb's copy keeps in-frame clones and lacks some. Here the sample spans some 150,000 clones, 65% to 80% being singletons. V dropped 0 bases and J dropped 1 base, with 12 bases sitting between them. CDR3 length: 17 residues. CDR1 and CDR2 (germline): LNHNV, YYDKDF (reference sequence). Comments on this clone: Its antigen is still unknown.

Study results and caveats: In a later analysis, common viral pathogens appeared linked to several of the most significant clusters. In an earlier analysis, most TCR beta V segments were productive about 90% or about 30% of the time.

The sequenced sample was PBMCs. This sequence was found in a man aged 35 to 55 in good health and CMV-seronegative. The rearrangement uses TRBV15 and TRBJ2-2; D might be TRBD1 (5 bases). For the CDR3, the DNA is TGTGCCACCAGCAGAGATCGTCCAGGGCGGAACACCGGGGAGCTGTTTTTT. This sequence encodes CATSRDRPGRNTGELFF.